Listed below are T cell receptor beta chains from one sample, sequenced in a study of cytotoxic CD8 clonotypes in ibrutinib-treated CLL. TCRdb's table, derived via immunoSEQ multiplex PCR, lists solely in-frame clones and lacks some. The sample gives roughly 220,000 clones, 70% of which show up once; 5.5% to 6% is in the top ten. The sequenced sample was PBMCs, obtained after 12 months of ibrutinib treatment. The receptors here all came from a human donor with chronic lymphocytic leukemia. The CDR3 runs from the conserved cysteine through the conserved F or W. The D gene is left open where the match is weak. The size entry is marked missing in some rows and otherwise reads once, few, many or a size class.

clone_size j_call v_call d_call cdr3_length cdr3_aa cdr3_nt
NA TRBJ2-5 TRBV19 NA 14 CASSPAGLQETQYF TGTGCCAGTAGCCCCGCGGGCTTACAAGAGACCCAGTACTTC
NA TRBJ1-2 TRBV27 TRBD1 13 CASSSTGGAGYTF TGTGCCAGCAGTTCGACAGGGGGGGCAGGCTACACCTTC
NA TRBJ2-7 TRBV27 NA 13 CASSLFPRAEQYF TGTGCCAGCAGTTTATTCCCCAGGGCCGAGCAGTACTTC
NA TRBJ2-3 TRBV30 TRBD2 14 CAWSVQRGGDTQYF TGTGCCTGGAGTGTCCAGCGGGGGGGAGATACGCAGTATTTT
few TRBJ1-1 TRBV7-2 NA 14 CASSQVVTGTEAFF TGTGCCAGCAGCCAAGTCGTTACGGGAACTGAAGCTTTCTTT
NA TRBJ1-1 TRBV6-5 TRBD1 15 CASRTGTGDNTEAFF TGTGCCAGCAGAACCGGGACAGGGGACAACACTGAAGCTTTCTTT
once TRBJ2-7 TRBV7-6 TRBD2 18 CASSLTLSSGDPSYEQYF TGTGCCAGCAGCTTAACTTTGTCTAGCGGGGACCCCTCCTACGAGCAGTACTTC
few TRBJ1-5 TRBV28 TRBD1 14 CASSDRGSMQPQHF TGTGCCAGCAGTGACAGGGGGTCGATGCAGCCCCAGCATTTT
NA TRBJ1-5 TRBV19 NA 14 CASNLRESNQPQHF TGTGCCAGTAACCTTAGAGAAAGCAATCAGCCCCAGCATTTT
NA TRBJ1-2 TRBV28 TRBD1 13 CASSLPGGYGYTF TGTGCCAGCAGTCTACCAGGGGGCTATGGCTACACCTTC
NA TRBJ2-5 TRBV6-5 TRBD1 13 CASRKTGQETQYF TGTGCCAGCAGAAAGACAGGGCAAGAGACCCAGTACTTC
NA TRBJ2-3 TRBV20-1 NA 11 CSAPILDTQYF TGCAGTGCCCCCATTCTGGATACGCAGTATTTT
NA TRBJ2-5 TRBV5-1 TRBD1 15 CASSLEGGVRETQYF TGCGCCAGCAGCTTGGAAGGGGGCGTTCGGGAGACCCAGTACTTC
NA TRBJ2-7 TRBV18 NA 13 CASSPDGYYEQYF TGTGCCAGCTCACCAGACGGGTACTACGAGCAGTACTTC
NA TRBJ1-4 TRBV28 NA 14 CASSSRGGNEKLFF TGTGCCAGCAGTTCTCGGGGGGGTAATGAAAAACTGTTTTTT
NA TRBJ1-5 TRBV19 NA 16 CASSAGGVWGNQPQHF TGTGCCAGTAGTGCCGGGGGCGTCTGGGGCAATCAGCCCCAGCATTTT
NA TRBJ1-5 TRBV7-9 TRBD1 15 CASSTGGYSNQPQHF TGTGCCAGCAGCACAGGGGGCTATAGCAATCAGCCCCAGCATTTT
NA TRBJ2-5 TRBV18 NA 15 CASSPPAGFQETQYF TGTGCCAGCTCGCCACCCGCAGGGTTCCAAGAGACCCAGTACTTC
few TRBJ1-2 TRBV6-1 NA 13 CASRGHSGYGYTF TGTGCCAGCAGGGGACACTCAGGTTATGGCTACACCTTC
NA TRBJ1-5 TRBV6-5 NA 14 CASSQLAGDQPQHF TGTGCCAGCAGTCAACTCGCAGGGGATCAGCCCCAGCATTTT
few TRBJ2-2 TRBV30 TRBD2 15 CAWRHISGITGELFF TGTGCCTGGAGACATATCAGCGGGATTACCGGGGAGCTGTTTTTT
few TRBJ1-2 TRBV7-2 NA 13 CASSTGGAYGYTF TGTGCCAGCAGCACGGGTGGGGCCTATGGCTACACCTTC
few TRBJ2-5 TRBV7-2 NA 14 CASSLSRGQETQYF TGTGCCAGCAGCTTAAGCAGGGGCCAAGAGACCCAGTACTTC
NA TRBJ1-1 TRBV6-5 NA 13 CASSLGGNTEAFF TGTGCCAGCAGTTTGGGGGGGAACACTGAAGCTTTCTTT
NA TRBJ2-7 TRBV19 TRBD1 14 CASSTGTGLYEQYF TGTGCCAGTAGCACCGGGACAGGGCTCTACGAGCAGTACTTC
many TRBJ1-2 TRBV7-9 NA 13 CASSLSTANGYTF TGTGCCAGCAGCTTATCGACCGCCAATGGCTACACCTTC
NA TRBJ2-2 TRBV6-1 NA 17 CASSGLGLQDSTGELFF TGTGCCAGCAGTGGCCTGGGGCTGCAGGATTCAACCGGGGAGCTGTTTTTT
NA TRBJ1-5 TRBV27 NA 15 CATIPGGAFNQPQHF TGTGCCACCATTCCCGGGGGCGCATTCAATCAGCCCCAGCATTTT
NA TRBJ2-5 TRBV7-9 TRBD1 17 CASSPGWGQALGETQYF TGTGCCAGCAGCCCCGGCTGGGGACAGGCCCTTGGAGAGACCCAGTACTTC
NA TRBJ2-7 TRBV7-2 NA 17 CASSLASSPGAPYEQYF TGTGCCAGCAGCTTAGCATCATCCCCGGGGGCCCCCTACGAGCAGTACTTC
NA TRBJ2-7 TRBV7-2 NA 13 CASSLGIIDEQYF TGTGCCAGCAGCTTAGGAATCATAGACGAGCAGTACTTC